This paragraph reports one TCR beta chain. The antigen is unknown. Sample treatment: roughly 20 received Ad26.COV2.S at low or high dose, single or two shots; roughly five received placebo; per-sample allocation not given. The samples date from day 63 after the first vaccine or placebo injection. The protocol was immunoSEQ multiplex PCR, while the TCRdb copy is restricted to in-frame clones and leaves out a portion. The profile shows just over 350,000 clones, around 84% of them singletons. Germline V gives CDR1 MGHRA, CDR2 YSYEKL. This CDR3 is 17 amino acids long. The V gene end was trimmed by 2 bases and the J gene end by 3 bases; junction bases not matched to a gene: 11. The sample originates from a study of Ad26.COV2.S vaccination and SARS-CoV-2 variants. Study-level results: Non-spike TCR breadth did not differ much between vaccine and placebo recipients.

J is TRBJ2-7 and V is TRBV4-1, with 9 bases matching TRBD1. Sequencing used peripheral blood, obtained in a trial of Ad26.COV2.S vaccine versus placebo. The source of this sequence is a person aged 18-65 years who received the Ad26.COV2.S COVID-19 vaccine or a placebo. The CDR3 protein is CASSQIDRGTTNYEQYF. The CDR3, as DNA: TGCGCCAGCAGCCAAATTGACAGGGGGACGACGAACTACGAGCAGTACTTC.